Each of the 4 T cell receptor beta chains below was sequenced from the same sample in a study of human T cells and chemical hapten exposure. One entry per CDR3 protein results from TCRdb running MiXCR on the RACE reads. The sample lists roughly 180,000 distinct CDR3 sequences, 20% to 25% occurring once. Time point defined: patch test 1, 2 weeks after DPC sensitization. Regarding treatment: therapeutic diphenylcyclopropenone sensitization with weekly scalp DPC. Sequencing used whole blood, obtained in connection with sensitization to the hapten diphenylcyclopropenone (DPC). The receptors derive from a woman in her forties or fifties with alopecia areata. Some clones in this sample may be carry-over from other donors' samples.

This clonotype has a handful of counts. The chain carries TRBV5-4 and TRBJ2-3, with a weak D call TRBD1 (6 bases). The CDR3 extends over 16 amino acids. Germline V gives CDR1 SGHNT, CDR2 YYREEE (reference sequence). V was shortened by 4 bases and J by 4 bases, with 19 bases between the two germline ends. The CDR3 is CASSLPEGQGPDTQYF. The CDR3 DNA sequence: TGTGCCAGCAGCCTACCCGAGGGACAAGGACCAGATACGCAGTATTTT. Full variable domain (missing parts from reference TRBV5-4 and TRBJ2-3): ETGVTQSPTHLIKTRGQQVTLRCSSQSGHNTVSWYQQALGQGPQFIFQYYREEENGRGNFPPRFSGLQFPNYSSELNVNALELDDSALYLCASSLPEGQGPDTQYFGPGTRLTVL.

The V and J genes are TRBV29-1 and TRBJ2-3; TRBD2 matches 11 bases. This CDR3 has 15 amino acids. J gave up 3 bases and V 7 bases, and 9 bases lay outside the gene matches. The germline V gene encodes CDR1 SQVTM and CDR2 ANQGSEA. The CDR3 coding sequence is TGCAGCGAAGTGACTAGCGGGGCGGGAACAGATACGCAGTATTTT. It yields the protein CSEVTSGAGTDTQYF.

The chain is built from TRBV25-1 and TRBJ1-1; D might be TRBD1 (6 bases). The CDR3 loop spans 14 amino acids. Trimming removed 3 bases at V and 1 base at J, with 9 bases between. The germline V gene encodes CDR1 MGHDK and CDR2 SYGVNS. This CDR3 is CASSDIQGNTEAFF. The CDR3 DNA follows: TGTGCCAGCAGTGACATACAGGGGAACACTGAAGCTTTCTTT.

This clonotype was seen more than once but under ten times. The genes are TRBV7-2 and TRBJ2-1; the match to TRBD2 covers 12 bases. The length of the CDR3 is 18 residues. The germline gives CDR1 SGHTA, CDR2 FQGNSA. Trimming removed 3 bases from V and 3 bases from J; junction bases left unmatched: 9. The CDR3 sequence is CASSFRLAGALDYNEQFF. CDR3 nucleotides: TGTGCCAGCAGCTTTCGACTAGCGGGAGCACTGGACTACAATGAGCAGTTCTTC.